One sample yielded the 27 T cell receptor beta chains listed below, sequenced in a study of technical replicates of blood from a few donors. Measured with immunoSEQ multiplex PCR; TCRdb has only the in-frame clones, and not every one. The sample lists fewer than 90,000 clones, 94% occurring once. Sequencing used T cells isolated from PBMCs. The receptor set was obtained from a human donor in good health.

V is TRBV19 and J is TRBJ2-1; TRBD1 matches 7 bases. The CDR3 length is 14 residues. V lost 1 base and J lost 3; bases outside the gene matches: 0. CDR1 and CDR2 from the germline V gene are LNHDA and SQIVND (reference sequence). The CDR3 DNA sequence: TGTGCCAGTAGTATAGGGACAGGCTACAATGAGCAGTTCTTC. Translating gives CASSIGTGYNEQFF.

V gene TRBV5-1 combines with J gene TRBJ1-1, with TRBD1 matching over 12 bases. Germline lookup yields CDR1 SGHRS and CDR2 YFSETQ. This CDR3 region has 18 residues. V gave up 0 bases and J gave up 3 bases; unmatched junction bases: 9. The CDR3 is CASSLGPGQGARDTEAFF. The CDR3, as DNA: TGCGCCAGCAGCTTGGGACCGGGACAGGGGGCGCGAGACACTGAAGCTTTCTTT.

This clone was detected once. CDR3 sequence (DNA): TGTGCCACCAGCAGAGATAGCGGGCCCCGCTATGGCTACACCTTC. The encoded protein is CATSRDSGPRYGYTF. The V gene is TRBV15, the J gene TRBJ1-2; no reliable D call. The CDR3 totals 15 residues. V lost 0 bases, J lost 4 bases, and 12 bases lay in between. The germline gives CDR1 LNHNV, CDR2 YYDKDF (reference sequence).

The chain has TRBV7-2 and TRBJ2-1, with 8 positions matching TRBD2. This CDR3 is 15 amino acids long. Trimming removed 3 bases from V and 8 bases from J; junction bases left unmatched: 9. Germline V lookup: CDR1 SGHTA, CDR2 FQGNSA. As DNA, the CDR3 is TGTGCCAGCAGCTTTTACGGGAGGGCCGGGGATGAGCAGTTCTTC. Protein product: CASSFYGRAGDEQFF.

CDR3 protein: CASSYYRGTNEKLFF. CDR3 DNA sequence: TGTGCCAGCAGTTATTACAGGGGTACTAATGAAAAACTGTTTTTT. The V gene is TRBV6-5, the J gene TRBJ1-4; 7 nucleotides match TRBD1. The CDR3 extends over 15 amino acids. The germline CDR1 and CDR2 sequences are MNHEY and SVGAGI. J was trimmed by 2 bases and V by 3 bases; bases with no gene match: 3.

The chain links TRBV10-3 to TRBJ1-4; 9 bases agree with TRBD1. V was clipped by 0 bases and J by 2 bases; unmatched bases: 7. There are 18 residues in the CDR3. The germline V gene encodes CDR1 ENHRY and CDR2 SYGVKD. CDR3 residues: CAISESWTGAATNEKLFF. For the CDR3, the DNA is TGTGCCATCAGTGAGTCATGGACAGGGGCTGCGACTAATGAAAAACTGTTTTTT.

This clone was recorded only once. J is TRBJ2-5 and V is TRBV2, with TRBD2 matching over 11 bases. Germline V gene lookup returns CDR1 SNHLY and CDR2 FYNNEI. The CDR3 contains 16 residues. Trimming took 7 bases from V and 2 from J; bases not matched to a gene: 9. CDR3 DNA sequence: TGTGCCAGCACGCTAATGGGACTAGCGGAACAAGAGACCCAGTACTTC. Protein: CASTLMGLAEQETQYF.

V gene TRBV6-5 combines with J gene TRBJ2-7; 14 bases agree with TRBD2. The length of the CDR3 is 15 residues. V gave up 6 bases and J gave up 4 bases; unmatched junction bases: 5. CDR1 is MNHEY and CDR2 is SVGAGI in the germline V gene. In DNA, the CDR3 is TGTGCCAGCAGACCCGGGACTAGCGGGGGTTACGAGCAGTACTTC. Translation: CASRPGTSGGYEQYF.

The chain links TRBV5-4 to TRBJ2-7, with 12 bases that match TRBD2. The CDR3 has 15 amino acids. Germline CDR1 is SGHNT and CDR2 is YYREEE (reference sequence). Trimming cost V 0 bases and J 7 bases; bases outside gene matches: 5. The CDR3 DNA reads as TGTGCCAGCAGCTTGGGTCTAGCGGGAGGGCGAGAGCAGTACTTC. It is translated as CASSLGLAGGREQYF. Complete variable domain (other parts from reference TRBV5-4 and TRBJ2-7): ETGVTQSPTHLIKTRGQQVTLRCSSQSGHNTVSWYQQALGQGPQFIFQYYREEENGRGNFPPRFSGLQFPNYSSELNVNALELDDSALYLCASSLGLAGGREQYFGPGTRLTVT.

This chain joins TRBV7-3 and TRBJ2-5, with 8 positions matching TRBD1. The CDR3 runs 13 residues. Per germline, CDR1 SGHTA and CDR2 FQGTGA. The trim removed 5 bases at V and 11 bases at J, leaving 10 bases unmatched. The CDR3 coding sequence is TGTGCCAGCAGCCCAGGGGGCGCGGAGTTACAGTACTTC. Residues: CASSPGGAELQYF.

The chain is built from TRBV5-1 and TRBJ2-1; 11 bases are shared with TRBD2. CDR1 and CDR2 from the germline V gene are SGHRS and YFSETQ. The junction had 4 bases not matched to a gene; V was cut back by 4 bases and J by 4 bases. The CDR3 is 15 amino acids. For the CDR3, the DNA is TGCGCCAGCAGCGAGACTAGCGGGGTTTACAATGAGCAGTTCTTC. The encoded protein is CASSETSGVYNEQFF. The full variable domain, its missing parts supplied by reference TRBV5-1 and TRBJ2-1, is KAGVTQTPRYLIKTRGQQVTLSCSPISGHRSVSWYQQTPGQGLQFLFEYFSETQRNKGNFPGRFSGRQFSNSRSEMNVSTLELGDSALYLCASSETSGVYNEQFFGPGTRLTVL.

This rearrangement joins TRBV7-6 to TRBJ2-4, with a possible D match to TRBD2 (6 bases). Trimming took 9 bases from V and 0 from J, leaving 21 bases between them. CDR3 length: 17 amino acids. Germline CDR1 reads SGHVS; CDR2 reads FNYEAQ. The CDR3 loop reads CAREQSGPLLAKNIQYF. DNA of the CDR3: TGTGCCAGGGAGCAGAGCGGGCCCCTACTAGCCAAAAACATTCAGTACTTC.

The rearrangement uses TRBV4-2 and TRBJ2-7; TRBD2 matches 8 bases. Looked up from germline, CDR1 is LGHNA and CDR2 is YNFKEQ. V shed 1 base, J shed 6 bases, and the junction held 11 bases outside the gene matches. This CDR3 comprises 16 residues. The CDR3 here is CASSQARGGALFEQYF. For the CDR3, the DNA is TGTGCCAGCAGCCAAGCCCGGGGGGGGGCCCTTTTCGAGCAGTACTTC.

This chain connects TRBV2 to TRBJ2-7; D gene unclear. The V end was cut by 2 bases, the J end by 6 bases, with 5 bases between. CDR3 length: 11 amino acids. From germline, CDR1 is SNHLY and CDR2 FYNNEI. As DNA, the CDR3 is TGTGCCAGCAGTGAACCCGGCGAGCAGTACTTC. This encodes CASSEPGEQYF.

This rearrangement joins TRBV14 to TRBJ2-7, with D maybe TRBD1 (8 bases). The germline V and J ends were trimmed by 1 base and 2 bases, with 12 bases remaining between them. This CDR3 comprises 15 residues. Germline V CDR1 and CDR2: SGHDN, FVKESK. CDR3 nucleotide sequence: TGTGCCAGCAGCCAAGGACAGGGGAGGGCCTACGAGCAGTACTTC. It codes for CASSQGQGRAYEQYF. Together with reference TRBV14 and TRBJ2-7, the CDR3 gives the full variable domain: EAGVTQFPSHSVIEKGQTVTLRCDPISGHDNLYWYRRVMGKEIKFLLHFVKESKQDESGMPNNRFLAERTGGTYSTLKVQPAELEDSGVYFCASSQGQGRAYEQYFGPGTRLTVT.

The rearrangement joins TRBV7-2 to TRBJ2-2; no definite D call. Trimming stripped 1 base from V and 4 bases from J, with 7 bases between. This CDR3 contains 14 residues. Germline loops: CDR1 SGHTA, CDR2 FQGNSA. Here the CDR3 DNA reads TGTGCCAGCAGCTTAGAGAGGTTCACCGGGGAGCTGTTTTTT. It yields the protein CASSLERFTGELFF. The variable domain in full, completed from reference TRBV7-2 and TRBJ2-2, reads GAGVSQSPSNKVTEKGKDVELRCDPISGHTALYWYRQSLGQGLEFLIYFQGNSAPDKSGLPSDRFSAERTGGSVSTLTIQRTQQEDSAVYLCASSLERFTGELFFGEGSRLTVL.

The rearrangement uses TRBV27 and TRBJ2-5, with unresolved D. Trimming removed 2 bases at V and 7 bases at J, with 11 bases between. The CDR3 length is 13 residues. Per the germline V gene, CDR1 is MNHEY and CDR2 is SMNVEV (reference sequence). The CDR3 loop reads CASSLKVETTQYF. DNA for the CDR3: TGTGCCAGCAGTTTAAAGGTGGAGACGACCCAGTACTTC.

CDR3 protein: CASSIEHRGGTYEQYF. In DNA form, the CDR3 reads TGTGCCAGTAGTATAGAACACAGGGGGGGAACCTACGAGCAGTACTTC. This chain joins TRBV19 and TRBJ2-7, with a weak D call TRBD1 (8 bases). V shed 0 bases and J shed 2 bases, with 14 bases lying between them. CDR3 length: 16 amino acids. The germline gives CDR1 LNHDA, CDR2 SQIVND (reference sequence).

The V call is TRBV19, the J call TRBJ2-7; D may be TRBD2 (7 bases). From germline, CDR1 is LNHDA and CDR2 SQIVND (reference sequence). The CDR3 extends over 14 amino acids. The V and J ends lost 10 bases and 2 bases respectively, with 18 bases between them. This chain's CDR3 is CATTGGAHPYEQYF. In nucleotides, the CDR3 is TGTGCCACAACTGGGGGGGCACATCCCTACGAGCAGTACTTC.

V is TRBV12-5 and J is TRBJ2-7, with D perhaps matching TRBD2 (7 bases). The germline gives CDR1 LGHNT, CDR2 FRNRAP. The V and J ends lost 0 bases and 1 base respectively, with 19 bases between them. This CDR3 contains 18 residues. CDR3 region: CASGLVRTGGLGSYEQYF. The CDR3, as DNA: TGTGCTAGTGGTTTGGTAAGGACGGGGGGCTTAGGGTCCTACGAGCAGTACTTC.

J is TRBJ1-2 and V is TRBV27; 8 bases align to TRBD1. Germline assignment: CDR1 MNHEY and CDR2 SMNVEV (reference sequence). The trim removed 2 bases at V and 7 bases at J, leaving 9 bases unmatched. The CDR3 extends over 15 amino acids. CDR3 region: CASSLEGQGAAGYTF. CDR3 bases: TGTGCCAGCAGTTTAGAGGGGCAGGGGGCTGCTGGCTACACCTTC.

The rearrangement uses TRBV6-5 and TRBJ1-5; D unclear. The CDR3 is made up of 13 amino acids. The ends were cut back, 6 bases at V and 6 bases at J, with 12 bases in the middle. The V gene's germline CDR1 is MNHEY and CDR2 SVGAGI. CDR3 nucleotide sequence: TGTGCCAGCAGCGACCTCACGGGTCAGCCCCAGCATTTT. It yields the protein CASSDLTGQPQHF.

The chain links TRBV11-3 to TRBJ1-1; no firm D call. Germline CDR1 reads SGHNT; CDR2 reads YENEEA. The ends were cut back, 6 bases at V and 2 bases at J, with 16 bases in the middle. This CDR3 is built from 15 residues. The CDR3 region is CASSDWMVRNTEAFF. DNA for the CDR3: TGTGCCAGCAGTGACTGGATGGTCAGAAACACTGAAGCTTTCTTT.

V usage is TRBV2 and J usage is TRBJ2-2, with a possible D match to TRBD1 (5 bases). The CDR3 spans 13 residues. V gave up 8 bases and J gave up 2 bases, with 9 bases separating them. The V gene's germline CDR1 is SNHLY and CDR2 FYNNEI. CDR3 sequence reads: CASGQGNTGELFF. The CDR3 bases are TGTGCCAGCGGTCAGGGAAACACCGGGGAGCTGTTTTTT.

The chain is built from TRBV10-3 and TRBJ1-5, with no clear D. Germline V gene sequence: CDR1 ENHRY, CDR2 SYGVKD. The V end lost 0 bases, the J end lost 4 bases, and 7 bases lay between the germline ends. The CDR3 covers 14 residues. The CDR3 loop is CAISESTGNQPQHF. The CDR3 DNA is TGTGCCATCAGTGAGTCGACGGGAAATCAGCCCCAGCATTTT.

The chain is built from TRBV7-9 and TRBJ1-1; D possibly corresponds to TRBD1 (5 bases). From germline, CDR1 is SEHNR and CDR2 FQNEAQ (reference sequence). V gave up 5 bases and J gave up 0 bases, with 25 bases separating them. This CDR3 comprises 19 residues. The CDR3 here is CASSNRQFRALLMNTEAFF. For the CDR3, the DNA is TGTGCCAGCAGCAATCGACAGTTCAGAGCGCTTCTCATGAACACTGAAGCTTTCTTT.

V usage is TRBV7-9 and J usage is TRBJ2-5, with a possible D match to TRBD2 (6 bases). Germline V CDR1 and CDR2: SEHNR, FQNEAQ (reference sequence). CDR3 length equals 14 residues. V lost 6 bases and J 3 bases, leaving 14 bases between the germline ends. For the CDR3, the DNA is TGTGCCAGCAGTTATAAGCCGGGGGAAGAGACCCAGTACTTC. Encoded protein: CASSYKPGEETQYF.